The T cell receptor (beta chain) described here comes from a study of identical twins. Study-level results: Cross-sectional statistical analysis, not tracking of the same donors, underpinned the conclusions. Excess low generation probability was seen in twin-shared out-of-frame alpha sequences.

CDR1 LGHDT and CDR2 YNNKEL come from the germline V gene (reference sequence). V was shortened by 4 bases and J by 10 bases, with 14 bases between the two germline ends. This CDR3 spans 13 amino acids. Regarding this clonotype: Its antigen is unidentified.

Only healthy Caucasians were included as donors. Using its own MiXCR run on the 5' RACE reads, TCRdb lists one record per CDR3 protein. Of around 300,000 distinct CDR3 sequences in the sample, more than 6.5% were seen once. Another study also made use of these data, one on yellow fever vaccine responses in identical twins.

This TCR came from a woman under 30 in good health. Specimen: memory (CD45RO+) T cells sorted from blood. J is TRBJ2-1 and V is TRBV3-1; a weak D match, TRBD1 (6 bases). CDR3 residues: CASSLSTGSEQFF. For the CDR3, the DNA is TGTGCCAGCAGCCTGTCAACAGGGAGCGAGCAGTTCTTC.